A selection of T cell receptor beta chains follows, all from one sample in a study of response to subunit inactivated influenza vaccine. TCRdb re-called the RT-PCR reads with MiXCR, one entry per CDR3 protein. The repertoire consists of about 570,000 distinct CDR3 sequences, with approximately 10% occurring once and the leading ten covering 11%. This same sample was also taken into another study, of T cells expressing NK-cell markers.

Sequenced here: PBMCs from blood, sampled on the day of vaccination. These receptors were obtained from a middle-aged man who received an inactivated influenza vaccine. Each CDR3 is given with its conserved first and last residue. The D gene is left open where the match is weak. Only part of the rows carry a size: once, few, many, or a class if the clone is expanded.

>TRBJ2-7|few|TRBV9|NA
CASSTQDRSYEQYF
TGTGCCAGCAGCACGCAGGACAGAAGTTACGAGCAGTACTTC
>TRBJ2-2|few|TRBV20-1|TRBD1
CSAREYRTGGNTGELFF
TGCAGTGCTAGAGAATACCGGACAGGGGGTAACACCGGGGAGCTGTTTTTT
>TRBJ2-7|many|TRBV7-9|TRBD1
CASSPRSDRGLYEQYF
TGTGCCAGCAGCCCCCGGTCGGACAGGGGCCTCTACGAGCAGTACTTC
>TRBJ2-2|few|TRBV4-3|NA
CASSQSFPDSTGELFF
TGCGCCAGCAGCCAGTCTTTTCCCGATAGCACCGGGGAGCTGTTTTTT
>TRBJ2-3|NA|TRBV30|NA
CAWSLGADTQYF
TGTGCCTGGAGTCTTGGGGCAGATACGCAGTATTTT
>TRBJ2-2|few|TRBV27|TRBD2
CASSPISGRSPLIGELFF
TGTGCCAGCAGTCCCATTAGCGGGAGATCCCCACTGATCGGGGAGCTGTTTTTT
>TRBJ2-5|NA|TRBV29-1|NA
CSVPLGGWETQYF
TGCAGCGTGCCCTTGGGGGGCTGGGAGACCCAGTACTTC
>TRBJ2-1|few|TRBV6-1|TRBD2
CASSRLAGGQQFF
TGTGCCAGCAGCAGACTAGCGGGGGGCCAGCAGTTCTTC
>TRBJ2-7|NA|TRBV28|NA
CASSFTGTYEQYF
TGTGCCAGCAGTTTCACAGGGACCTACGAGCAGTACTTC
>TRBJ1-2|NA|TRBV5-1|NA
CASSLDKQGSNYGYTF
TGCGCCAGCAGCTTGGATAAACAGGGTTCCAACTATGGCTACACCTTC
>TRBJ2-2|few|TRBV11-2|NA
CASSPPTLLNTGELFF
TGTGCCAGCAGCCCCCCAACCTTATTGAACACCGGGGAGCTGTTTTTT
>TRBJ2-7|NA|TRBV20-1|TRBD2
CSAPDSGRNSYEQYF
TGCAGTGCACCCGATAGCGGGAGGAATTCCTACGAGCAGTACTTC
>TRBJ2-2|few|TRBV12-3/TRBV12-4|TRBD1
CASSLRDRVKTGELFF
TGTGCCAGCAGTTTACGAGACAGGGTGAAGACCGGGGAGCTGTTTTTT
>TRBJ2-1|few|TRBV20-1|TRBD2
CSARPAGEARGEQFF
TGCAGTGCTAGACCAGCGGGAGAGGCTAGAGGTGAGCAGTTCTTC
>TRBJ2-5|many|TRBV5-1|NA
CASSLMGTRQETQYF
TGCGCCAGCAGCTTGATGGGGACACGTCAAGAGACCCAGTACTTC
>TRBJ2-1|NA|TRBV20-1|NA
CSVAGNNEQFF
TGCAGTGTCGCGGGGAACAATGAGCAGTTCTTC